The rows below give T cell receptor beta chains drawn from one sample of a study of technical replicates of blood from several donors. Here immunoSEQ multiplex PCR was the method, and the copy in TCRdb shows in-frame clones only, minus some. Of about 82,000 clones in the sample, roughly 94% were seen once. The sample taken for sequencing was T cells isolated from PBMCs. All receptors come from a human donor in good health. Each CDR3 is given with its conserved first and last residue. The D gene is left open where the match is weak. Only part of the rows carry a size: once, few, many, or a class if the clone is expanded.

-,-,TRBJ2-2,TRBV5-1,CASSLVGEDGTGELFF,TGCGCCAGCAGCTTGGTAGGGGAGGACGGCACCGGGGAGCTGTTTTTT
-,-,TRBJ2-7,TRBV4-1,CASSYNTEQYF,TGCGCCAGCAGCTACAATACGGAGCAGTACTTC
-,-,TRBJ2-5,TRBV29-1,CSVEDPPGVETQYF,TGCAGCGTTGAAGATCCCCCAGGGGTGGAGACCCAGTACTTC
-,-,TRBJ1-1,TRBV4-1,CASSLPKAGVDTEAFF,TGCGCCAGCAGCCTCCCAAAGGCGGGGGTGGACACTGAAGCTTTCTTT
-,-,TRBJ1-5,TRBV2,CASSELSTGLQPQHF,TGTGCCAGCAGTGAACTCTCTACAGGGCTTCAGCCCCAGCATTTT
-,-,TRBJ1-2,TRBV5-5,CASSLPGADYGYTF,TGTGCCAGCAGCTTGCCTGGGGCAGACTATGGCTACACCTTC
-,-,TRBJ2-7,TRBV11-3,CASSLDPNYEQYF,TGTGCCAGCAGCTTAGACCCTAACTACGAGCAGTACTTC
-,-,TRBJ1-1,TRBV19,CASSILRQPNTEAFF,TGTGCCAGTAGTATTCTCCGACAGCCGAACACTGAAGCTTTCTTT
TRBD2,-,TRBJ2-7,TRBV4-3,CASSQDPPGLVTYEQYF,TGCGCCAGCAGCCAAGACCCACCGGGACTAGTTACGTACGAGCAGTACTTC
-,once,TRBJ2-1,TRBV4-3,CATSPSSYNEQFF,TGCGCCACCAGCCCGAGCTCCTACAATGAGCAGTTCTTC
TRBD1,-,TRBJ2-2,TRBV10-3,CAISGGQGNTGELFF,TGTGCCATCAGTGGGGGACAGGGGAACACCGGGGAGCTGTTTTTT
-,-,TRBJ2-7,TRBV18,CASSPTGGVHRGYEQYF,TGTGCCAGCTCACCAACCGGAGGAGTCCACCGGGGATACGAGCAGTACTTC
TRBD2,-,TRBJ2-1,TRBV6-1,CASSEEQGLAGALLWSYNEQFF,TGTGCCAGCAGTGAAGAGCAGGGACTAGCGGGTGCCCTGCTTTGGTCCTACAATGAGCAGTTCTTC
TRBD2,-,TRBJ2-7,TRBV10-3,CAISERGSGRSTYEQYF,TGTGCCATCAGTGAAAGAGGGAGCGGGAGGTCTACCTACGAGCAGTACTTC
-,-,TRBJ2-4,TRBV5-1,CASSLVTSEQNIQYF,TGCGCCAGCAGCTTGGTTACAAGCGAGCAAAACATTCAGTACTTC